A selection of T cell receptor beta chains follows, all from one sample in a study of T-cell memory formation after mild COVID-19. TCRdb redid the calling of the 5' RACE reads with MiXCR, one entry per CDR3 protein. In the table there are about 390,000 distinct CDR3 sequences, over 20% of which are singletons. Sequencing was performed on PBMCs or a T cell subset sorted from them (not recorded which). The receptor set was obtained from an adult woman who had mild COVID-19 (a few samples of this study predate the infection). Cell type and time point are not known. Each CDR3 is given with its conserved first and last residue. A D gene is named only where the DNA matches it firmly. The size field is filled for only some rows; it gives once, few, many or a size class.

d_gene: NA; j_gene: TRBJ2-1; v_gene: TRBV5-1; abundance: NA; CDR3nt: TGCGCCAGCAGCTCGGGAAGGAGGGGCAGAAATGAGCAGTTCTTC; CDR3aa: CASSSGRRGRNEQFF
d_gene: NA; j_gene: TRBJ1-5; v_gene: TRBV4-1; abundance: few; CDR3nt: TGCGCCAGCAGCCAAGATCAGGTTCAGCCCCAGCATTTT; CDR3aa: CASSQDQVQPQHF
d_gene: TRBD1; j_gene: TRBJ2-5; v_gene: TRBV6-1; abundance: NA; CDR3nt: TGTGCCAGCAGTCCCCGACAGGGGCAGCAAGGGGCCCAGTACTTC; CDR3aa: CASSPRQGQQGAQYF
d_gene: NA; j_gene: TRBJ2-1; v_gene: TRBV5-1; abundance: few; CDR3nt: TGCGCCAGCAGCATTCTCGACAGCTACAATGAGCAGTTCTTC; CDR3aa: CASSILDSYNEQFF
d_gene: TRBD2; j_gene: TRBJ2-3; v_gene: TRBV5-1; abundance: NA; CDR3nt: TGCGCCAGCAGCTCCGCCGCGGGGGGAGATACGCAGTATTTT; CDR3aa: CASSSAAGGDTQYF
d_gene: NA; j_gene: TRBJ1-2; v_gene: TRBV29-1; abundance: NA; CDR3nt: TGCAGCGTCACACCCGTCGCAGGTGATGGCGGCTACACCTTC; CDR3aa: CSVTPVAGDGGYTF
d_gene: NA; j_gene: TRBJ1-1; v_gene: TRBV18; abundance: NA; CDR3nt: TGTGCCAGCTCACCACTAGGACACCTGGGCACTGAAGCTTTCTTT; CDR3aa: CASSPLGHLGTEAFF
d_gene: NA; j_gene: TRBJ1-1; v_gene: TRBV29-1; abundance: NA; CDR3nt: TGCAGCGTTGTAGGAGGACCTAACGCTGAAGCTTTCTTT; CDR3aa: CSVVGGPNAEAFF
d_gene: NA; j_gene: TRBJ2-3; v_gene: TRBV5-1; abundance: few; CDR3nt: TGCGCCAGCAGCTTACTCGGGACTCCGACAGATACGCAGTATTTT; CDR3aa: CASSLLGTPTDTQYF
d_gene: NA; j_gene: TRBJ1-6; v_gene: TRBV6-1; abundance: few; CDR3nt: TGTGCCAGCAGTGTTTCCAGGGGAAGTGATTCACCCCTCCACTTT; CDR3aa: CASSVSRGSDSPLHF
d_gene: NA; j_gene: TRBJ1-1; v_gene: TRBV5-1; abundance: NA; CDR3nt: TGCGCCAGTGGGGCGAGCGGGGACACTGAAGCTTTCTTT; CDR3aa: CASGASGDTEAFF
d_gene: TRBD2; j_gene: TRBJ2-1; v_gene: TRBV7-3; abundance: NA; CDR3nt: TGTGCCAGCAGCTTCGAAAGCGGGGATTACAATGAGCAGTTCTTC; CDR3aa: CASSFESGDYNEQFF
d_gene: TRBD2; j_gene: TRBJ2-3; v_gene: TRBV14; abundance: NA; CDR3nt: TGTGCCAGCAGCCAAGGACTAGCGGGGGCCCTCAATACGCAGTATTTT; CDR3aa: CASSQGLAGALNTQYF
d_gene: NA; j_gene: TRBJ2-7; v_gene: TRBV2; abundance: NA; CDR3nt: TGTGCCAGCAGTGGAACAGACAGGAGCTACGAGCAGTACTTC; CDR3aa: CASSGTDRSYEQYF
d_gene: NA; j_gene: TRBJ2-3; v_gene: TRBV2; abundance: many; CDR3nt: TGTGCCAGCAGTGAAGGGCGAACCAGGGCAGATACGCAGTATTTT; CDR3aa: CASSEGRTRADTQYF